This TCR beta chain was observed in a study of neurological immune-mediated disorders. Study observations and caveats: It was HTLV-1-associated myelopathy that showed the most TCR clonal expansion, while multiple sclerosis showed the least, falling below healthy controls.

TCRdb ran MiXCR on the 5' RACE reads and lists one entry per CDR3 protein. The table has over 55,000 distinct CDR3 sequences, 10% seen once. Germline V gene data show CDR1 as KGHSH and CDR2 as LQKENI. Trimming took 3 bases from V and 4 from J; bases not matched to a gene: 4. The CDR3 totals 15 residues. Time point given: longitudinal time-point 1 (baseline). This clonotype came up many times. The antigen remains undetermined. Sequenced: PBMCs. The chain uses TRBV18 and TRBJ2-3; 10 positions agree with TRBD1. This TCR was sampled from a man aged 25 to 40 in good health. In DNA form, the CDR3 reads TGTGCCAGCTCACCGGGACAGGGGAATCCAGATACGCAGTATTTT. It codes for CASSPGQGNPDTQYF.